Each of the 9 T cell receptor beta chains below was sequenced from the same sample in a study of blood T cell repertoires in COVID-19. Assay: immunoSEQ multiplex PCR; the TCRdb copy retains only in-frame clones and omits some. The sample shows about 230,000 clones, about four fifths of them seen only once. Sequencing used peripheral blood. These receptors were obtained from a woman older than 75 with COVID-19, enrolled during active disease.

The gene calls are TRBV18 and TRBJ1-1; D is undetermined. The V end was cut by 4 bases, the J end by 3 bases, with 9 bases between. The germline gives CDR1 KGHSH, CDR2 LQKENI. The CDR3 spans 13 residues. CDR3 nucleotide sequence: TGTGCCAGCTCACAAATTACGGACACTGAAGCTTTCTTT. This encodes CASSQITDTEAFF.

In DNA form, the CDR3 reads TGTGCCAGCAGCCAACTCGTAGCGGGAGCTGGAGATACGCAGTATTTT. This gives the protein CASSQLVAGAGDTQYF. The chain recombines TRBV4-2 with TRBJ2-3; TRBD2 matches at 9 bases. V trimming: 2 bases; J trimming: 5 bases; junction bases outside the gene matches: 8. The V gene's germline CDR1 is LGHNA and CDR2 YNFKEQ. This CDR3 has 16 residues.

This clone occurred a few times. J is TRBJ1-2 and V is TRBV30; D might be TRBD1 (6 bases). CDR1 is GTSNPN and CDR2 is SVGIG in the germline V gene (reference sequence). The CDR3 has 14 amino acids. Deletions cut 0 bases from V and 2 bases from J, with 10 bases between. The CDR3 reads CAWSVPGENYGYTF. The DNA for the CDR3 is TGTGCCTGGAGTGTCCCAGGGGAGAACTATGGCTACACCTTC.

The chain employs TRBV7-2 and TRBJ2-7, with D perhaps matching TRBD2 (6 bases). Germline-derived CDR1 and CDR2 are SGHTA and FQGNSA. CDR3 length equals 13 residues. Trimming pared 8 bases from V and 2 bases from J, leaving 13 bases between. The CDR3 sequence: CASGRRETYEQYF. The CDR3 bases are TGTGCCAGCGGACGGAGGGAGACCTACGAGCAGTACTTC.

The chain links TRBV7-6 to TRBJ2-3; TRBD2 agrees at 9 bases. The CDR3 has 16 residues. CDR1 and CDR2 from the germline V gene are SGHVS and FNYEAQ. The V segment lost 4 bases and the J segment 3 bases; nucleotides outside the gene matches: 8. The DNA for the CDR3 is TGTGCCAGCAGCTCCCCGAGCGGGGGGTTGACAGATACGCAGTATTTT. This gives the protein CASSSPSGGLTDTQYF.

This sequence joins TRBV24-1 and TRBJ2-5; the D gene is possibly TRBD1 (5 bases). This CDR3 comprises 11 residues. Per the germline V gene, CDR1 is KGHDR and CDR2 is SFDVKD. Trimming stripped 9 bases from V and 5 bases from J, with 9 bases between. The CDR3 DNA is TGTGCCACCGGGGCGGCGGAGACCCAGTACTTC. Translated, it gives CATGAAETQYF.

This clone came up once. The gene calls are TRBV5-5 and TRBJ1-2, with 9 bases identical to TRBD1. CDR1 SGHKS and CDR2 YYEKEE come from the germline V gene (reference sequence). V was clipped by 3 bases and J by 2 bases; unmatched bases: 2. The CDR3 contains 14 residues. The CDR3 spells CASSSGTGNYGYTF. In nucleotides, the CDR3 is TGTGCCAGCAGCTCCGGGACAGGGAACTATGGCTACACCTTC.

This clone was counted between two and nine times. This chain uses TRBV30 with TRBJ1-1; TRBD1 matches 10 bases. Germline CDR1 reads GTSNPN; CDR2 reads SVGIG (reference sequence). The CDR3 is 11 amino acids. In DNA form, the CDR3 reads TGTGCGAGGACAGGGGGCACTGAAGCTTTCTTT. It encodes CARTGGTEAFF.

As concerns this clone: A read error may produce the germline difference seen at one junction end. The chain recombines TRBV27 with TRBJ1-4, with 8 bases aligning to TRBD1. This CDR3 spans 13 amino acids. Germline CDR1 is MNHEY and CDR2 is SMNVEV (reference sequence). As DNA, the CDR3 is TGTGCCAGCAGTCGAATAGACAGGGGTATAGTGGTCTTT. Translating it yields CASSRIDRGIVVF.